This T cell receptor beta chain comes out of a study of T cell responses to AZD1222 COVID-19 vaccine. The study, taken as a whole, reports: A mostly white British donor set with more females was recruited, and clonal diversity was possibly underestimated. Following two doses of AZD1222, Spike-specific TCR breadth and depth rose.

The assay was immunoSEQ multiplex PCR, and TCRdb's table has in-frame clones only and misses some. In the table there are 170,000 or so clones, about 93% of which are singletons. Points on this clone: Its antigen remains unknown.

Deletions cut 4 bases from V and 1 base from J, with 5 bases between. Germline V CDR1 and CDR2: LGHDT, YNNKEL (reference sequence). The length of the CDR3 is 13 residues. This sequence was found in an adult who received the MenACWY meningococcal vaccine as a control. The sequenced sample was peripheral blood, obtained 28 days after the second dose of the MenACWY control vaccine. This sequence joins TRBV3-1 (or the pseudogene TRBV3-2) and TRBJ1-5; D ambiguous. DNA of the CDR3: TGTGCCAGCAGCCTTGACAGCAATCAGCCCCAGCATTTT. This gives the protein CASSLDSNQPQHF.